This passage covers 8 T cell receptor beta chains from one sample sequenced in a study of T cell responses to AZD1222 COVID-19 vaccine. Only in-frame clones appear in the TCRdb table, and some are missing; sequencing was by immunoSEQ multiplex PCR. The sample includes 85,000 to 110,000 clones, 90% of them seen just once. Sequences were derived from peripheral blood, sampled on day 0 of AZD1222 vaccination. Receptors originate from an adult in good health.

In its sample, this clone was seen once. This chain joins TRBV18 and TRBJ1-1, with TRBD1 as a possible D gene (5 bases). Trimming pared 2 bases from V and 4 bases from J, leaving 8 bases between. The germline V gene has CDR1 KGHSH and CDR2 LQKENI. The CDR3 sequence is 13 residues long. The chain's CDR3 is CASSPGGSTEAFF. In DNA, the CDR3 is TGTGCCAGCTCACCAGGGGGGAGCACTGAAGCTTTCTTT.

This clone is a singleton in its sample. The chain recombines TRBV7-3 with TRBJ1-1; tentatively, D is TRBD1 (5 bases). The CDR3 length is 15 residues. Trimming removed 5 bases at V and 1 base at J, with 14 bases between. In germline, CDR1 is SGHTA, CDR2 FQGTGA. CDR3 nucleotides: TGTGCCAGCAGCGCCCTTGGGGGTTGGAACACTGAAGCTTTCTTT. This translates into CASSALGGWNTEAFF.

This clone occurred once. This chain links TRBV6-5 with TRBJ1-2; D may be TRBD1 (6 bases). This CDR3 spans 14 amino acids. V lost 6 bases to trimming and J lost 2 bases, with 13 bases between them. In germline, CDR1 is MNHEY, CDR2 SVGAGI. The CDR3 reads CASRQGRENYGYTF. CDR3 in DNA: TGTGCCAGCAGGCAGGGGCGGGAAAACTATGGCTACACCTTC.

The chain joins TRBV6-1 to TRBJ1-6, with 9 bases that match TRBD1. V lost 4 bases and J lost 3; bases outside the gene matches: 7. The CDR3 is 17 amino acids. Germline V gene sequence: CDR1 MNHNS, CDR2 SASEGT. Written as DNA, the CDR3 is TGTGCCAGCAGTGCACAGGGGGCAACCCTCTATAATTCACCCCTCCACTTT. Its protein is CASSAQGATLYNSPLHF.

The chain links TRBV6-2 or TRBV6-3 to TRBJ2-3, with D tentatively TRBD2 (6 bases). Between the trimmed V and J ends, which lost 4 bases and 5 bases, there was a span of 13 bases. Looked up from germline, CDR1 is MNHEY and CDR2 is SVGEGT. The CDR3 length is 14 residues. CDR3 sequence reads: CASSFRVGGDTQYF. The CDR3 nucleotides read TGTGCCAGCAGTTTTCGAGTCGGGGGAGATACGCAGTATTTT.

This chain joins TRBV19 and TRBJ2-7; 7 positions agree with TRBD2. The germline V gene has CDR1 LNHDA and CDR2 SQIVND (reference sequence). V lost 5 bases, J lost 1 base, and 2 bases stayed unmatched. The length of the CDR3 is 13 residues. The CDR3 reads CASSPGGSYEQYF. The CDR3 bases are TGTGCCAGTAGTCCGGGGGGTTCCTACGAGCAGTACTTC.

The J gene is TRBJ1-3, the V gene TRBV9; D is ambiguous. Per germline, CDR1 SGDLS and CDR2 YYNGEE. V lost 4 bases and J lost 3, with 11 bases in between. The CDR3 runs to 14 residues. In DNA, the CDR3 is TGTGCCAGCAGCCCCTCGGGGAATGGAAACACCATATATTTT. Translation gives CASSPSGNGNTIYF.

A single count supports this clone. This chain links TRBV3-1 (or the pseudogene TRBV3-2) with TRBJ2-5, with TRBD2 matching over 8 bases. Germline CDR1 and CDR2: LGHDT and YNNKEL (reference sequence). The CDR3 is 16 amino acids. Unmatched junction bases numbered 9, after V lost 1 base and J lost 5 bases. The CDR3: CASSQVYRGGVETQYF. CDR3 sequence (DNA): TGTGCCAGCAGCCAAGTATATCGGGGGGGCGTGGAGACCCAGTACTTC.